This T cell receptor beta chain was identified during a study of patients and donors after allogeneic stem cell transplantation. V was clipped by 0 bases and J by 2 bases; unmatched bases: 13. From germline, CDR1 is SGHAT and CDR2 FQNNGV. This CDR3 spans 19 amino acids. TCRdb fed the RT-PCR reads into MiXCR, producing one record per CDR3 protein. This sample carries more than 55,000 distinct CDR3 sequences, 13% of them seen once, and the ten largest clones take more than 25%. This clonotype has more than one count but fewer than ten. The V gene is TRBV11-2, the J gene TRBJ2-1; 7 nucleotides match TRBD2. The source material was blood, either unsorted or a sorted T cell fraction (not recorded which). This sequence originates from a human donor who was either an allogeneic HSCT recipient or a stem cell or donor lymphocyte infusion donor (not recorded which). It is not recorded whose cells these are; they may come from a transplant donor. The CDR3 coding sequence is TGTGCCAGCAGCTTAGATGGCCCTTTAGCGGGCCAACCCTACAATGAGCAGTTCTTC. This translates into CASSLDGPLAGQPYNEQFF.